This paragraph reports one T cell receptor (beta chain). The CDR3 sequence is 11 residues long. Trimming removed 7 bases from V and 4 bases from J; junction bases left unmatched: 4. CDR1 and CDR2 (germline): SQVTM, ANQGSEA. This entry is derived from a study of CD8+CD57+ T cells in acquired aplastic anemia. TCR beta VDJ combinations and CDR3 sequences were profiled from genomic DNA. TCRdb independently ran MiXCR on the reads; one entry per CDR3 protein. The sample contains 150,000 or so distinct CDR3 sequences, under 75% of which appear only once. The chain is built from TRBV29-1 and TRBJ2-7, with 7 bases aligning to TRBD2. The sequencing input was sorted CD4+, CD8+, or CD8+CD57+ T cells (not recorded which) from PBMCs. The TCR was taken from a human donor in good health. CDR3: CSAGGTYEQYF. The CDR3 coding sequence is TGCAGCGCCGGGGGGACTTACGAGCAGTACTTC.